Listed below are T cell receptor beta chains from one sample, sequenced in a study of regulatory T cells in long-lasting Graves disease. In TCRdb, the multiplex PCR reads were re-called with MiXCR into one record per CDR3 protein. The sample shows 400,000 to 500,000 distinct CDR3 sequences, about 15% of them seen only once. This sample also belongs to another study, concerning T cells in Graves' hyperthyroidism and ophthalmopathy.

This material consisted of peripheral blood mononuclear cells (PBMCs), taken at new diagnosis, from a patient treated with antithyroid drugs. These receptors were obtained from a woman aged 40 to 49 with Graves disease. CDR3s include the opening cysteine and the closing phenylalanine or tryptophan. D genes are given only for firm matches. Clone size appears in some rows only: once, few, many, or a class for an expanded clone.

>TRBV5-6|NA|TRBJ1-2|19|many
TGTGCCAGCAGCTTACCACCTCATTCCAGGGCAGGGCTAAACTATGGCTACACCTTC
CASSLPPHSRAGLNYGYTF
>TRBV11-3|TRBD2|TRBJ2-4|19|many
TGTGCCAGCAGCTCCCCGGCGTTAGCGGGAGCGGGTGCCAAAAACATTCAGTACTTC
CASSSPALAGAGAKNIQYF
>TRBV5-1|NA|TRBJ2-3|15|NA
TGCGCCAGCAGCCAAATACAGGGTCCCACAGATACGCAGTGTTTT
CASSQIQGPTDTQCF
>TRBV29-1|NA|TRBJ2-3|14|few
TGCAGCGTTGTGTCAGGATTCAGCACAGATACGCAGTATTTT
CSVVSGFSTDTQYF
>TRBV28|TRBD1|TRBJ1-5|18|many
TGTGCCAGCAGTTTATCGTCCCGGGACAGGGGGCTCAATCAGCCCCAGCATTTT
CASSLSSRDRGLNQPQHF
>TRBV28|TRBD2|TRBJ2-3|19|NA
TGTGCCAGCTCCCCCCTAGGGCTAGCGGCAAGAAGGGACACAGATACGCAGTATTTT
CASSPLGLAARRDTDTQYF
>TRBV11-2|TRBD2|TRBJ2-1|19|NA
TGTGCCAGCAGCAATCCAGGACTAGCGGGCATACTATACTACAATGAGCAGTTCTTC
CASSNPGLAGILYYNEQFF
>TRBV7-9|NA|TRBJ1-2|12|many
TGTGCCAGCAGCTTAGCTCAGGATTTCTACACCTTC
CASSLAQDFYTF
>TRBV7-9|TRBD2|TRBJ2-7|17|NA
TGTGCCAGCAGCGCCTCTAGCGGGAGCCCCGAATTCTACGAGCAGTACTTC
CASSASSGSPEFYEQYF
>TRBV29-1|TRBD1|TRBJ2-7|13|many
TGCAGCGTTTACGGGACAGACTCCTACGAGCAGTACTTC
CSVYGTDSYEQYF
>TRBV11-2|TRBD2|TRBJ2-3|17|NA
TGTGCCAGCAGCTTAGTGGGTAGCGGGGGGATCGCAGATACGCAGTATTTT
CASSLVGSGGIADTQYF
>TRBV12-5|TRBD1|TRBJ2-1|15|many
TGTGCTAGTGGTTACCTGGACAGGGCTTTTCATGAGCAGTTCTTC
CASGYLDRAFHEQFF
>TRBV10-3|NA|TRBJ1-1|16|few
TGTGCCATCAGTGAAGGGCAGCGAATTATGAACACTGAAGCTTTCTTT
CAISEGQRIMNTEAFF
>TRBV30|NA|TRBJ2-1|15|NA
TGTGCCTGGATAACATTAGAGGACTCCTACAATGAGCAGTTCTTC
CAWITLEDSYNEQFF
>TRBV9|NA|TRBJ2-7|15|NA
TGTGCCAGCAGCGTAGCTGAGCAGGGGGGCTACGAGCAGTACTTC
CASSVAEQGGYEQYF
>TRBV19|NA|TRBJ2-5|13|NA
TGTGCCAGTAAGGCGGGGTTAAAAGAGACCCAGTACTTC
CASKAGLKETQYF
>TRBV12-3/TRBV12-4|TRBD1|TRBJ2-3|15|many
TGTGCCAGCAGCCCCTCCGGGACAGGGGGAGATACGCAGTATTTT
CASSPSGTGGDTQYF
>TRBV5-1|NA|TRBJ2-1|15|many
TGCGCCAGCAGCTTAAATAACAGGGAATACAATGAGCAGTTCTTC
CASSLNNREYNEQFF
>TRBV5-5|NA|TRBJ2-7|15|NA
TGTGCCAGCAGCTTGGCCGGCAGAACTATTTACGAGCAGTACTTC
CASSLAGRTIYEQYF
>TRBV25-1|TRBD2|TRBJ2-1|15|NA
TGTGCCAGCAGTGCTGGCGGGGGAGGCTACAATGAGCAGTTCTTC
CASSAGGGGYNEQFF